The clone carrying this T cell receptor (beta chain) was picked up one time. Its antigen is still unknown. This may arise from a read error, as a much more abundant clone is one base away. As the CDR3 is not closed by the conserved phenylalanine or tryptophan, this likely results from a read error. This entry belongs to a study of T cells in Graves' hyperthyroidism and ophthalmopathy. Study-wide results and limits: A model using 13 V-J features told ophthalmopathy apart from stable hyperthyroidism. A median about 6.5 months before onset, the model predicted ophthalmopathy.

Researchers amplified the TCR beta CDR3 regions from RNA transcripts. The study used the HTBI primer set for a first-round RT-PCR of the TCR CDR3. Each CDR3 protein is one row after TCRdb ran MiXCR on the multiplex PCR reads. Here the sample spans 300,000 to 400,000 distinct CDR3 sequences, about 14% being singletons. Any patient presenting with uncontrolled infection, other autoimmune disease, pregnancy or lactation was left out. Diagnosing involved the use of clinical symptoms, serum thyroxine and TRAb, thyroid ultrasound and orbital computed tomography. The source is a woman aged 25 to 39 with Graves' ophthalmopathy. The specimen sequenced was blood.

CDR3 sequence (DNA): TGTGCCAGCACCGACTCCACAGGGGCCGGGGAGCTGTTTTAT. Translating it yields CASTDSTGAGELFY. The genes are TRBV28 and TRBJ2-2; 7 bases match TRBD1. This CDR3 region has 14 residues. In germline, CDR1 is MDHEN, CDR2 SYDVKM. With V trimmed by 7 bases and J by 6 bases, 8 bases remained unmatched.